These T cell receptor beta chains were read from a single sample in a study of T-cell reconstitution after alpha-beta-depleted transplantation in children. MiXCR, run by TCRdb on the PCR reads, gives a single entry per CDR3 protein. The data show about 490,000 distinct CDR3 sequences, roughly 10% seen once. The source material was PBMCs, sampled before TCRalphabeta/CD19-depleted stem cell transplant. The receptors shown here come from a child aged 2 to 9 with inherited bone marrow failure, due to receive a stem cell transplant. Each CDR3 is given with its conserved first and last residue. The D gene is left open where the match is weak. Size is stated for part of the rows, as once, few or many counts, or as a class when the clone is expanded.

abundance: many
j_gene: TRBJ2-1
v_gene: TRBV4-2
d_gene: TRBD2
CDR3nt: TGTGCCAGCAGCCAAGGTGCGGGAGCCCTTCCCGGGGGGGGGCAGTTCTTC
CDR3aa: CASSQGAGALPGGGQFF

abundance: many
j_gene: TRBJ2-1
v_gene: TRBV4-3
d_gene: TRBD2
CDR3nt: TGCGCCAGCAGTCGGGGACTAGCGGGACCTTGGGAATACAATGAGCAGTTCTTC
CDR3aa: CASSRGLAGPWEYNEQFF

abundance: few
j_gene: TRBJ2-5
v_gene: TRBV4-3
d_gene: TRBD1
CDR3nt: TGCGCCAGCAGCCAGGGGACAGGGCTAGAGACCCAGTACTTC
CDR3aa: CASSQGTGLETQYF

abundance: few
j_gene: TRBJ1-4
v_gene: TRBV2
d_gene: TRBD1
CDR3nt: TGTGCCAGCAGTGTGCCCGGGACAGGGGCCGTCATAGGTGAAAAACTGTTTTTT
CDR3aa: CASSVPGTGAVIGEKLFF

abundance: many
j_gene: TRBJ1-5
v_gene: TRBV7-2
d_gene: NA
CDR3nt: TGTGCCAGCAGCTTATATGACGGGGGAGGTCAGCCCCAGCATTTT
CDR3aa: CASSLYDGGGQPQHF

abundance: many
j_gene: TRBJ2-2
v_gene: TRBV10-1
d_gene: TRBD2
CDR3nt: TGCGCCGTATTTAGCGGGAGTGCCGGGGAGCTGTTTTTT
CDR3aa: CAVFSGSAGELFF

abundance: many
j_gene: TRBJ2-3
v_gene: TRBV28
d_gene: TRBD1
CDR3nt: TGTGCCAGCAGCGAACCGGGACAGTACACAGATACGCAGTATTTT
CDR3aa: CASSEPGQYTDTQYF

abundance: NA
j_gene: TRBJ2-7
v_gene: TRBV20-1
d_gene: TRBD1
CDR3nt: TGCAGTGCTAGCCGCGGACAGGGGGGACTCTACGAGCAGTACTTC
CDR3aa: CSASRGQGGLYEQYF

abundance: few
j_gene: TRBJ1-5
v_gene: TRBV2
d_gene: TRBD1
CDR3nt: TGTGCCAGCAGTGAAGCGCTCCCGCAGGGGGCTAGGCAGCCCCAGCATTTT
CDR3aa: CASSEALPQGARQPQHF

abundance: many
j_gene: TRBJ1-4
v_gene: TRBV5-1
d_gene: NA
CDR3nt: TGCGCCAGCAGCCCAGGTCGCGGAGGAAAAAAACTGTTTTTT
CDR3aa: CASSPGRGGKKLFF

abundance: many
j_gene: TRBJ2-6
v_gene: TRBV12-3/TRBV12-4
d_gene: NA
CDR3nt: TGTGCCAGCAAGGAGGTTTCCTCTGGGGCCAACGTCCTGACTTTC
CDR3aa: CASKEVSSGANVLTF

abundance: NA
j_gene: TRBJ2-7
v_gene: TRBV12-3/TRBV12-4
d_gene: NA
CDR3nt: TGTGCCAGCAGTTTTGTAACCTACGAGCAGTACTTC
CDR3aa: CASSFVTYEQYF

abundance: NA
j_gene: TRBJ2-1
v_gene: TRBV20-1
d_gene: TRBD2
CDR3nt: TGCAGTGCCCCCAGGTCAGGACTAGGACCCCACAATGAGCAGTTCTTC
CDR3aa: CSAPRSGLGPHNEQFF

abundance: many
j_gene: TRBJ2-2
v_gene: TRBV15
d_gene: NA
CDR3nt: TGTGCCACCAGCAGAGATGGACTAACCGGGGAGCTGTTTTTT
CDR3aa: CATSRDGLTGELFF

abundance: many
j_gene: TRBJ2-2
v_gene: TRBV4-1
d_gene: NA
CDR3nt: TGCGCCAGCAGCCCGACTAGGGCCGGGGAGCTGTTTTTT
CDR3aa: CASSPTRAGELFF

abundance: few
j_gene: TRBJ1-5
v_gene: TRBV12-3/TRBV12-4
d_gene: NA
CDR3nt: TGTGCCAGCAGTTCGCAAGGGTTTACCAATCAGCCCCAGCATTTT
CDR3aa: CASSSQGFTNQPQHF

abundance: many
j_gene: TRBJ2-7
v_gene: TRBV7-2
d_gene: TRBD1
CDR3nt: TGTGCCAGCAGCCCGGGGTGGACAGGGAACTACGAGCAGTACTTC
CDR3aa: CASSPGWTGNYEQYF

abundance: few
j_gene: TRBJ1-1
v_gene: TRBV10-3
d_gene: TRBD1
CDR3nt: TGTGCCATCAGTGACCCCGGGACAGGGATGAACACTGAAGCTTTCTTT
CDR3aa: CAISDPGTGMNTEAFF

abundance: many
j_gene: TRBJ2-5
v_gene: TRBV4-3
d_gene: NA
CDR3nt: TGCGCCAGCAGCCAAGGAAGGTGGAGGGAAGGAGAGACCCAGTACTTC
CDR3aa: CASSQGRWREGETQYF

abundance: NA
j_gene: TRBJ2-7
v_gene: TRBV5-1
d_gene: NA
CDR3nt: TGCGCCAGCAGCTTTAATGTAGCGAGCTCCTACGAGCAGTACTTC
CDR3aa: CASSFNVASSYEQYF

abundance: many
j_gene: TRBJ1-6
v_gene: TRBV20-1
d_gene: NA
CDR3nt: TGCAGTGCTAGAAGAAATAGTCCTTCACCCCTCCACTTT
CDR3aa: CSARRNSPSPLHF

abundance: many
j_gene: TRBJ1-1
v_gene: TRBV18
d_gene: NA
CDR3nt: TGTGCCAGCTCACTCGCCATGAACACTGAAGCTTTCTTT
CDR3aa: CASSLAMNTEAFF

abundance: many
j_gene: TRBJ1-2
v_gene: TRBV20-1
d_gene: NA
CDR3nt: TGCAGTGCTGGCCTGACAGGCAACTATGGCTACACCTTC
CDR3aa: CSAGLTGNYGYTF

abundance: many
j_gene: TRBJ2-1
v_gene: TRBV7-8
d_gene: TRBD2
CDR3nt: TGTGCCAGCAGCCCGGGACTAGCGGGAGCGTGGAATGAGCAGTTCTTC
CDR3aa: CASSPGLAGAWNEQFF

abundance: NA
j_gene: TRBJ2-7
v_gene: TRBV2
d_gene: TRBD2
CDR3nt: TGTGCCAGCAGTGAAGGGCCTAGCGGGAGCTACGAGCAGTACTTC
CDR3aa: CASSEGPSGSYEQYF

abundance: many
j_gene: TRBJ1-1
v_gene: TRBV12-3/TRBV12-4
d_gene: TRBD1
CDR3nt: TGTGCCAGCAGTTCCGGCTTAGGGACAGAAGACACTGAAGCTTTCTTT
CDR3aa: CASSSGLGTEDTEAFF

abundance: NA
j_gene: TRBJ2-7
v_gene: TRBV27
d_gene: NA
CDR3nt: TGTGCCAGCAGTTTCCGAGACGAGCAGTACTTC
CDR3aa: CASSFRDEQYF

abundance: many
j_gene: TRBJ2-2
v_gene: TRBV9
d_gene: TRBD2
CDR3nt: TGTGCCAGCAGCGTAGAGCCTAGCGGGAGAACCGGGGAGCTGTTTTTT
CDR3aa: CASSVEPSGRTGELFF

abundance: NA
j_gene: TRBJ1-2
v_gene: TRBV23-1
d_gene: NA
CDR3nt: TGCGCCAGCAGTCAACTGGAAGGCTACACCTTC
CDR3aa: CASSQLEGYTF

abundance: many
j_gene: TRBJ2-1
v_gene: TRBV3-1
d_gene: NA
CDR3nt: TGTGCCAGCAGCAAAGCGTCGGGGGGCGGGGATGAGCAGTTCTTC
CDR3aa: CASSKASGGGDEQFF

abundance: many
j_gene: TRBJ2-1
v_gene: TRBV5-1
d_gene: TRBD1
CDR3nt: TGCGCCAGCAGCTTGGGGGACAGGGACTACAATGAGCAGTTCTTC
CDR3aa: CASSLGDRDYNEQFF

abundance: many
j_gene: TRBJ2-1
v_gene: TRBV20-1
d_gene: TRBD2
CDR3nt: TGCAGTGCGCTTACTAGCGGGAGGGGCGATGAGCAGTTCTTC
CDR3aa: CSALTSGRGDEQFF

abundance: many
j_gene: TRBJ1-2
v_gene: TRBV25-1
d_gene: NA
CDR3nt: TGTGCCAGCAGTGACGACGGAAAGGCCTATGGCTACACCTTC
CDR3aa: CASSDDGKAYGYTF

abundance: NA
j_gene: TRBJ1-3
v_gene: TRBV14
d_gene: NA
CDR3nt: TGTGCCACCAGCCGCCTCATTCCTGGAAACACCATATATTTT
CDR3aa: CATSRLIPGNTIYF

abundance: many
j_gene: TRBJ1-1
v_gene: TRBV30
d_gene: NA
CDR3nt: TGTGCCTGGAGTGTACGAGGGGGGACGGGAGCTTTCTTT
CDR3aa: CAWSVRGGTGAFF

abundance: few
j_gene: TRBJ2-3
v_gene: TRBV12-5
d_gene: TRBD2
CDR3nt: TGTGCTAGTGCCCGCGGGGGGACAGATACGCAGTATTTT
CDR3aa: CASARGGTDTQYF

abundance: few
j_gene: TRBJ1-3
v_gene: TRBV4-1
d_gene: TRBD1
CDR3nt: TGCGCCAGCAGCCAAGTCGGGGACAGCCGAAACACCATATATTTT
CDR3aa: CASSQVGDSRNTIYF

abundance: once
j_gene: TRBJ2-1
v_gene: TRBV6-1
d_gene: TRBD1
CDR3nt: TGTGCCAGCAGTGAGGATGACAGGGACTACAATGAGCAGTTCTTC
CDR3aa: CASSEDDRDYNEQFF

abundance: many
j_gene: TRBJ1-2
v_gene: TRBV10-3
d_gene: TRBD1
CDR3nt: TGTGCCATCAGCCCAAAGTATCAGGGGGAGGATGGCTACACCTTC
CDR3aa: CAISPKYQGEDGYTF

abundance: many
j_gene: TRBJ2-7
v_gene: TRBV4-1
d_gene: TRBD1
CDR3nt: TGCGCCAGCAGCCATCCCGTCCGGACAGGGTCCTACGAGCAGTACTTC
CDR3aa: CASSHPVRTGSYEQYF

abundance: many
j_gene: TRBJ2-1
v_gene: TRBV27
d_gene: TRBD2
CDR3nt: TGTGCCAGCAGTTTAATCGGGAGGGCCGAGGAGCAGTTCTTC
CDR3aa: CASSLIGRAEEQFF

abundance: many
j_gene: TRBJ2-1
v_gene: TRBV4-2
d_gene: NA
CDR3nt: TGTGCCAGCAGCCAAGATCTCGTGGGAGGAGGGCGAGGAAATGAGCAGTTCTTC
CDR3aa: CASSQDLVGGGRGNEQFF

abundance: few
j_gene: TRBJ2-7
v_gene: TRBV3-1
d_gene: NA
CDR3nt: TGTGCCAGCAGCCGAGGACACCATACTTCCTACGAGCAGTACTTC
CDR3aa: CASSRGHHTSYEQYF

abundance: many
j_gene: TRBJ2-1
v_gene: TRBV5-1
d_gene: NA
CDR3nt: TGCGCCAGCAGCTTAGGCGGGGAGAATGAGCAGTTCTTC
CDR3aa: CASSLGGENEQFF

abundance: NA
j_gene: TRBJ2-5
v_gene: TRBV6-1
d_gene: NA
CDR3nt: TGTGCCAGCCCGAGGGATTCGTACCCAAGGAGGTGGGAGACCCAGTACTTC
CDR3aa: CASPRDSYPRRWETQYF